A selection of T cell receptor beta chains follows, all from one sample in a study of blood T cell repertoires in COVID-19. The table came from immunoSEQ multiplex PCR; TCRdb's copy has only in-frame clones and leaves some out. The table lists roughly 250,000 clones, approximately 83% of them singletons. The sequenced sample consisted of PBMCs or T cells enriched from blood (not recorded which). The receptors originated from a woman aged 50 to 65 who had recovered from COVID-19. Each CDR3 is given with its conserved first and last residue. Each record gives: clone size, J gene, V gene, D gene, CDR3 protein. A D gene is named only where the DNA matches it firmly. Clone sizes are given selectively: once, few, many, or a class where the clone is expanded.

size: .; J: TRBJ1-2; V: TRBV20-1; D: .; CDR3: CSASYGRTYTF
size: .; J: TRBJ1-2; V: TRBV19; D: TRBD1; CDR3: CASSSQGAGNYGYTF
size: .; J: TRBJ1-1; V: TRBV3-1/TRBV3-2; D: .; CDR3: CASSPGWSAPEAFF
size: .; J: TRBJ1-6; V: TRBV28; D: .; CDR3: CASTVDWGSYNSPLHF
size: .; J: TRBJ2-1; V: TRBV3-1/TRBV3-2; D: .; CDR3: CASSQEGTNSYNEQFF
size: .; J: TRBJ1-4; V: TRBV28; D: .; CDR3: CASSLPQSVYEKLFF
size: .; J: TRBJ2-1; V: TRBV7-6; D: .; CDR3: CASTKAEGAREQFF
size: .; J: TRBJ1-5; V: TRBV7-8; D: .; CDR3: CASSADSHSNQPQHF
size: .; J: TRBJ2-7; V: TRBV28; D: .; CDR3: CASSFHLPQGFSYEQYF
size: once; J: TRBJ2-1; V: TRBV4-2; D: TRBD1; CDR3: CASSQPGTGNEQFF
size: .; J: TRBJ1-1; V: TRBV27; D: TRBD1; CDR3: CASSLDQGAYTEAFF
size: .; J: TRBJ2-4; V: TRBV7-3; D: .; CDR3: CASSLDFKNIQYF
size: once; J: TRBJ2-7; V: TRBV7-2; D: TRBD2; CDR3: CASTITLAGESEQYF
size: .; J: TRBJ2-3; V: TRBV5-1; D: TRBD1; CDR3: CASLLGQDTDTQYF
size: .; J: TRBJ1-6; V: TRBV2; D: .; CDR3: CASSRGGSYNSPLHF
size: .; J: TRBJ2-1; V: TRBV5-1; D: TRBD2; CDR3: CASSLFSSGPINEQFF
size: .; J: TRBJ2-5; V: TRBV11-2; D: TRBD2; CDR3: CASSLERGETQYF
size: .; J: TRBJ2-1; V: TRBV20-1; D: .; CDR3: CSGGGYNEQFF
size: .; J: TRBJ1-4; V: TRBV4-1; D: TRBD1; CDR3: CASSQDRGWATNEKLFF
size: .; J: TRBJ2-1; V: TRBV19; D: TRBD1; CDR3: CASSISTWDRDSYNEQFF
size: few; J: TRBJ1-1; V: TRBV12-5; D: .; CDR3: CASGPDKNTEAFF
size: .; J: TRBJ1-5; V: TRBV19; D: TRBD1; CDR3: CASSPPRDRGHQPQHF
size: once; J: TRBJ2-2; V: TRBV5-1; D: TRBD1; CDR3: CASSVRTGVPGELFF
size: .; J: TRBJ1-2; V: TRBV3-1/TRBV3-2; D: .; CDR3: CASSHLQEGKGYTF
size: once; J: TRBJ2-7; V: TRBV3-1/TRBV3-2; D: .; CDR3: CASSQGYRGGEQYF
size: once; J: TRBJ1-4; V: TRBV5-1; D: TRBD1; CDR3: CASSDRGNEKLFF
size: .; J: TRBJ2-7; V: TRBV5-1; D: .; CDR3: CASSLETGTYEQYF
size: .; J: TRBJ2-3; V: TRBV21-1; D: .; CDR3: CASQWGDHTQYF
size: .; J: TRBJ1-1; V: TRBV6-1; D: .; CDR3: CASSEVDKNTEAFF
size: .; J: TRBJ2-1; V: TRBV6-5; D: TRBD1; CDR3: CASSHNTGAGDEQFF
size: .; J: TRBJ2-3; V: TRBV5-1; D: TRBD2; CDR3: CASSPRLAGGLTDTQYF
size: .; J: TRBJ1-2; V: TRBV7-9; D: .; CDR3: CASSPGGYGYTF
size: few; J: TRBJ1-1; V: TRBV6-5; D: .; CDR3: CASSYLQDYGTEAFF
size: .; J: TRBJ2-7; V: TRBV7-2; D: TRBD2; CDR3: CASTQVGLAAYEQYF
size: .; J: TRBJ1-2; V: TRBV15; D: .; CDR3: CATSRDREGSGYTF
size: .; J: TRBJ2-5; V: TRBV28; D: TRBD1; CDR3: CASSLGQERTQYF
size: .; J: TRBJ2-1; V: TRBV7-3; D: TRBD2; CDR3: CASSLGGPGVWEQFF
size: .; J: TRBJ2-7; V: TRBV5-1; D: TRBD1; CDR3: CASSLGQGAAEQYF
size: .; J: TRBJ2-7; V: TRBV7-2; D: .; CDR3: CASSLSIIVYEQYF
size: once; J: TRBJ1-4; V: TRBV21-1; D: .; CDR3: CASSKVGGRRPAASTTNEKLFF
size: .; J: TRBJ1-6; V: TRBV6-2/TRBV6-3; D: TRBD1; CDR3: CASSYDRGAYNSPLHF
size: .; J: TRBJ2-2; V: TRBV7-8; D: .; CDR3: CASGGIANTGELFF
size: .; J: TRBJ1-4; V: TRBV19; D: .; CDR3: CASSPRGVGGDEKLFF
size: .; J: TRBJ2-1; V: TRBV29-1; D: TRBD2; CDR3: CSVDTSGRALFF
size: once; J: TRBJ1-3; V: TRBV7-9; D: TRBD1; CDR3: CASSLARPGQATSGNTIYF
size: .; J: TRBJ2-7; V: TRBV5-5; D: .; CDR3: CASSPRTVAAFVSSYEQYF
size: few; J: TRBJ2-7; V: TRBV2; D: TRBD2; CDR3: CASSEMGLAGGYEQYF
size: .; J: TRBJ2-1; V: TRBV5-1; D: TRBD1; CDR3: CATTTGLEDEQFF
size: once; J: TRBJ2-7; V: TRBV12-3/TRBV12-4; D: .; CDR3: CASSTRAHEQYF
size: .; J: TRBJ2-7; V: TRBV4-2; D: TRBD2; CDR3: CASSSKRESSYEQYF
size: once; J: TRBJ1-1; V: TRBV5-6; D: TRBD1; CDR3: CASSPEGLTGVNTEAFF
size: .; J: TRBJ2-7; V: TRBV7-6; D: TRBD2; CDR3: CASTLSGSTHEQYF
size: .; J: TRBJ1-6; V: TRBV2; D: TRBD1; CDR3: CASVIGDRGQSPLHF
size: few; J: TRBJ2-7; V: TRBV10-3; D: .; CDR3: CASSPGSYEQYF
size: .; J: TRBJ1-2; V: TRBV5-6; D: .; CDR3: CASSPPSGGGYTF
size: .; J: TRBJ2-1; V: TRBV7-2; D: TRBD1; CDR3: CASSLRQGPYNEQFF